This T cell receptor beta chain appears in the sequencing data of a study of PD-1 blockade in classical Hodgkin lymphoma. Across the study: Intravenous delivery of nivolumab at 3 mg/kg to patients occurred every 2 weeks. Overall study results and limits: Nivolumab initiated under 1 year post-ASCT led to patient exclusion.

The repertoire was sequenced with immunoSEQ multiplex PCR; TCRdb's copy has only in-frame clones and lacks some. The sample includes roughly 140,000 clones, about four fifths of them seen just once. Every patient experienced relapse after autologous stem cell transplantation, and brentuximab vedotin exposure varied. Best responses fell into complete response, partial response or progressive disease. With regard to this clone: What it recognizes is unknown.

The sequence was collected from a human donor with classical Hodgkin lymphoma. This specimen was peripheral blood mononuclear cells (PBMCs), taken before the second cycle of nivolumab.

The CDR3 here is CASSPWTSGMYQETQYF. DNA of the CDR3: TGCGCCAGCAGCCCCTGGACTAGCGGGATGTACCAAGAGACCCAGTACTTC. The gene calls are TRBV4-3 and TRBJ2-5; TRBD2 aligns across 12 bases. V lost 4 bases and J lost 0; bases outside the gene matches: 6. Germline V gene data show CDR1 as LGHNA and CDR2 as YSLEER. The CDR3 sequence is 17 residues long.